The 9 T cell receptor beta chains presented below share a single source sample, sequenced in a study of shared clonotypes between healthy human individuals. Assay: immunoSEQ multiplex PCR; the TCRdb copy retains only in-frame clones and omits some. Of nearly 1,000,000 clones listed, over 60% were seen once; the top ten hold about 1.5%. Input material: memory CD4+ T cells sorted from blood. This sample's subset: CD45RA-negative fraction. These receptors were taken from a man aged 18 to 29 in good health.

V is TRBV2 and J is TRBJ2-1; 10 nucleotides line up with TRBD2. The V gene's germline CDR1 is SNHLY and CDR2 FYNNEI. V shed 7 bases, J shed 8 bases, and the junction held 11 bases outside the gene matches. This CDR3 is built from 15 residues. The CDR3 protein is CASTTRGLAEDEQFF. CDR3 DNA sequence: TGTGCCAGCACCACACGAGGACTAGCGGAGGATGAGCAGTTCTTC.

The chain recombines TRBV5-1 with TRBJ2-7; the match to TRBD2 covers 8 bases. CDR3 length: 12 amino acids. The V gene's germline CDR1 is SGHRS and CDR2 YFSETQ. V was clipped by 10 bases and J by 5 bases; unmatched bases: 8. This CDR3 is CADREGDNEQYF. In nucleotides, the CDR3 is TGCGCCGACCGGGAGGGGGACAACGAGCAGTACTTC. Full variable domain (remainder filled in from reference TRBV5-1 and TRBJ2-7): KAGVTQTPRYLIKTRGQQVTLSCSPISGHRSVSWYQQTPGQGLQFLFEYFSETQRNKGNFPGRFSGRQFSNSRSEMNVSTLELGDSALYLCADREGDNEQYFGPGTRLTVT.

V gene TRBV5-1 combines with J gene TRBJ2-5; 7 bases map to TRBD2. V trimming: 4 bases; J trimming: 1 base; junction bases outside the gene matches: 13. The CDR3 consists of 17 residues. Per the germline V gene, CDR1 is SGHRS and CDR2 is YFSETQ. This chain's CDR3 is CASSSGHGSGAQETQYF. The CDR3 DNA sequence: TGCGCCAGCAGCAGCGGTCACGGAAGCGGGGCCCAAGAGACCCAGTACTTC.

Comment on this clone: Different DNA sequences within this sample yield the same CDR3. The chain joins TRBV9 to TRBJ2-3; 9 bases agree with TRBD2. CDR1 and CDR2 (germline): SGDLS, YYNGEE. This CDR3 has 15 residues. V was clipped by 1 base and J by 0 bases; unmatched bases: 0. The CDR3 coding sequence is TGTGCCAGCAGCGTAAGCGGGGGGAGCACAGATACGCAGTATTTT. Its translation: CASSVSGGSTDTQYF.

The CDR3 here is CASSLRQGRTDTQYF. The CDR3 DNA is TGTGCCAGCAGCTTACGGCAGGGAAGGACAGATACGCAGTATTTT. The chain carries TRBV7-9 and TRBJ2-3, with D tentatively TRBD1 (5 bases). The CDR3 extends over 15 amino acids. Trimming pared 2 bases from V and 3 bases from J, leaving 12 bases between. The V gene's germline CDR1 is SEHNR and CDR2 FQNEAQ (reference sequence).

The V and J genes are TRBV30 and TRBJ1-6, with 7 bases lining up with TRBD1. Germline CDR1 is GTSNPN and CDR2 is SVGIG (reference sequence). V dropped 2 bases and J dropped 10; count of bases not matched to a gene: 11. This CDR3 spans 15 amino acids. The CDR3 protein is CAWSPTGQNPSPLHF. As DNA, the CDR3 is TGTGCCTGGAGTCCAACGGGACAGAACCCCTCACCCCTCCACTTT. The variable domain in full, completed from reference TRBV30 and TRBJ1-6, reads SQTIHQWPATLVQPVGSPLSLECTVEGTSNPNLYWYRQAAGRGLQLLFYSVGIGQISSEVPQNLSASRPQDRQFILSSKKLLLSDSGFYLCAWSPTGQNPSPLHFGNGTRLTVT.

The V call is TRBV7-2, the J call TRBJ2-1, with D possibly being TRBD1 or TRBD2 (6 bases each). Germline V CDR1 and CDR2: SGHTA, FQGNSA. V lost 2 bases and J lost 4, with 15 bases in between. CDR3 length equals 16 residues. CDR3 nucleotides: TGTGCCAGCAGCTTAAGGGGGGCGGCGGGATACAATGAGCAGTTCTTC. Its protein product is CASSLRGAAGYNEQFF. The full variable domain, with the rest looked up from reference TRBV7-2 and TRBJ2-1, is GAGVSQSPSNKVTEKGKDVELRCDPISGHTALYWYRQSLGQGLEFLIYFQGNSAPDKSGLPSDRFSAERTGGSVSTLTIQRTQQEDSAVYLCASSLRGAAGYNEQFFGPGTRLTVL.

This sequence joins TRBV18 and TRBJ1-1, with D possibly matching TRBD1 (5 bases). Germline-derived CDR1 and CDR2 are KGHSH and LQKENI. V lost 5 bases, J lost 1 base, and 11 bases lay in between. This CDR3 is built from 14 residues. This chain's CDR3 is CASSTNGGNTEAFF. The CDR3 region has the DNA TGTGCCAGCTCAACTAACGGGGGGAACACTGAAGCTTTCTTT.

The V and J genes are TRBV5-6 and TRBJ2-1; D gene ambiguous. Germline lookup yields CDR1 SGHDT and CDR2 YYEEEE. The CDR3 loop spans 17 amino acids. Trimming took 4 bases from V and 5 from J, leaving 22 bases between them. The CDR3 loop reads CASSLKKLVVVDNEQFF. The CDR3 DNA follows: TGTGCCAGCAGCCTGAAAAAGCTAGTGGTGGTTGACAATGAGCAGTTCTTC.